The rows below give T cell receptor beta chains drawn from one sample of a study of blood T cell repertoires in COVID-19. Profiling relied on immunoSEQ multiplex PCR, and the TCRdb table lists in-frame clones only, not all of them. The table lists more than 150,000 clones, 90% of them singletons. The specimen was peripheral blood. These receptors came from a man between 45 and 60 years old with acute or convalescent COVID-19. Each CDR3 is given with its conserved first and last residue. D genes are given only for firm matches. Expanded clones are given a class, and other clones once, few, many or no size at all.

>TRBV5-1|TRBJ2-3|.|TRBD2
TGCGCCAGCAGCATCCGACTAGCGGGGGGCACAGATACGCAGTATTTT
CASSIRLAGGTDTQYF
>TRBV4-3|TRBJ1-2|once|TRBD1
TGCGCCAGCAGCCAGGACCGACAGGGAAACTATGGCTACACCTTC
CASSQDRQGNYGYTF
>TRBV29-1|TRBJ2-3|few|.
TGCAGCGTTGGAGGAATGGATACGCAGTATTTT
CSVGGMDTQYF
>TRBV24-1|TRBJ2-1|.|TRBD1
TGTGCCACCAGTGGACGGGACAGAGACAATGAGCAGTTCTTC
CATSGRDRDNEQFF
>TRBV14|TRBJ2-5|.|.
TGTGCCAGCAGCTCTTCCGAGAGAGAGACCCAGTACTTC
CASSSSERETQYF
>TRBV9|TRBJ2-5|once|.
TGTGCCAGCAGCGTAGGAGCAGGGGTCGTCGAGACCCAGTACTTC
CASSVGAGVVETQYF
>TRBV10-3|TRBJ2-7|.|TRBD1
TGTGCCACCCTTCCGGGACAGGGGTTTAGCGAGCAGTACTTC
CATLPGQGFSEQYF
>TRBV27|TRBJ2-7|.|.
TGTGCCAGCAGTTTCCTAGGGGGCTCCTACGAGCAGTACTTC
CASSFLGGSYEQYF
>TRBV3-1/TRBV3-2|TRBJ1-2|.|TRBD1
TGTGCCAGCAGCCGCAACGACAGGGCGCTCTTCAACTATGGCTACACCTTC
CASSRNDRALFNYGYTF
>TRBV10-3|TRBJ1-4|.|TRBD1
TGTGCCATCAGTGGGGGGACAGGGATGACTAATGAAAAACTGTTTTTT
CAISGGTGMTNEKLFF
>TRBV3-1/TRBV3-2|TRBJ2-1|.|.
TGTGCCAGCAGCCAAGAAGGGGCCCCTGAGCAGTTCTTC
CASSQEGAPEQFF
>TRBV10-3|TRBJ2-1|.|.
TGTGCCATCAGTGACGGTCAGAGGGGGAGCTCCTACAATGAGCAGTTCTTC
CAISDGQRGSSYNEQFF
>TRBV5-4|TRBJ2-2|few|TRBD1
TGTGCCAGCAGCTTGGGGCGGACAGGGGTCACCGGGGAGCTGTTTTTT
CASSLGRTGVTGELFF
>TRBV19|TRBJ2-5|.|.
TGTGCCAGTAGTATAAGGCGGGCCAGGCAGGAGACCCAGTACTTC
CASSIRRARQETQYF
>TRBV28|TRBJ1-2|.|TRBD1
TGTGCCAGCAGACGAGGGACAGGGGAGCGGGATGGCTACACCTTC
CASRRGTGERDGYTF
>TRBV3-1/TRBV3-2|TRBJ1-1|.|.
TGTGCCAGCAGACGCCTGACAGGTGAAGCTTTCTTT
CASRRLTGEAFF
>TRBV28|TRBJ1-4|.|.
TGTGCCAGCAGTTTAATTACAGGGCAGGTTAATGAAAAACTGTTTTTT
CASSLITGQVNEKLFF
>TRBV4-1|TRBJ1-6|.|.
TGCGCCAGCAGCCCCGCAGAGGTGGGGGGAACCTATAATTCACCCCTCCACTTT
CASSPAEVGGTYNSPLHF
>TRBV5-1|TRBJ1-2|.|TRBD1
TGCGCCAGCAGTGAGACAGGGCCAAACTATGGCTACACCTTC
CASSETGPNYGYTF
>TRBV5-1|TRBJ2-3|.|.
TGCGCCAGCAGCTTGGCCGGGAGAGGGCAAGGTACGCAGTATTTT
CASSLAGRGQGTQYF
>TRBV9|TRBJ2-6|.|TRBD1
TGTGCCAGCAGCCTCCGGGACAGGGGATCTGGGGCCAACGTCCTGACTTTC
CASSLRDRGSGANVLTF
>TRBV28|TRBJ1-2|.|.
TGTGCCAGCAGTACCCCAGGGGCCTACTATGGCTACACCTTC
CASSTPGAYYGYTF
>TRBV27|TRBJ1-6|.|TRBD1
TGTGCCAGCAGTACGGGACAGCTCAATTCACCCCTCCACTTT
CASSTGQLNSPLHF
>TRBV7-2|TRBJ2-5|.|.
TGTGCCAGCAGCTTAACCGCAGGGTTACAAGAGACCCAGTACTTC
CASSLTAGLQETQYF
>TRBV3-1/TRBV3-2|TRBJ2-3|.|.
TGTGCCAGCAGCCAAGCTGCAGGGAGGACGCAGTATTTT
CASSQAAGRTQYF
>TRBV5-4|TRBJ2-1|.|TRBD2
TGTGCCAGCAGCTCCGGACTAGCGGGAGCATACAATGAGCAGTTCTTC
CASSSGLAGAYNEQFF
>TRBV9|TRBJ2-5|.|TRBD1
TGTGCCAGCAGCGTAGGCGGGACAGGCGTGGAGACCCAGTACTTC
CASSVGGTGVETQYF
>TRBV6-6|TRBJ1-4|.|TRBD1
TGTGCCAGCAGTAAACAGGGGGCCGCTAATGAAAAACTGTTTTTT
CASSKQGAANEKLFF
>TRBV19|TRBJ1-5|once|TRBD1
TGTGCCAGTAGTCCCTATCGGACAGGTTACCGTCAGCCCCAGCATTTT
CASSPYRTGYRQPQHF
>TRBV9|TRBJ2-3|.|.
TGTGCCAGCAGCGTAGACGCTAGCCCCTATACGCAGTATTTT
CASSVDASPYTQYF
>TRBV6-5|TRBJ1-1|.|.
TGTGCCAGCAGACGACAGGTACAAGCTTTCTTT
CASRRQVQAFF
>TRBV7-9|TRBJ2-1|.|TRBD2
TGTGCCAGCAGCTCTCCGGGACTACCTGAGCAGTTCTTC
CASSSPGLPEQFF
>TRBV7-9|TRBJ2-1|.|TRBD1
TGTGCCAGCAGCTTAGGGACAGGCAATGAGCAGTTCTTC
CASSLGTGNEQFF
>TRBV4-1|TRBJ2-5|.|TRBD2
TGCGCCAGCAGCCTCAGTCTAGCGGGAGTACAGACCCAGTACTTC
CASSLSLAGVQTQYF
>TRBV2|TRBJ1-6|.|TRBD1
TGTGCCAGCACCATGGGACAGGGGACTTCACCCCTCCACTTT
CASTMGQGTSPLHF
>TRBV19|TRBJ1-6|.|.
TGTGCCAGTAGTATGGTCACAGGGAGTTCACCCCTCCACTTT
CASSMVTGSSPLHF
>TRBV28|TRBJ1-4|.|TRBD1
TGTGCCAGCAGGCTCGACAGGGGGCATCGGGAAAAACTGTTTTTT
CASRLDRGHREKLFF
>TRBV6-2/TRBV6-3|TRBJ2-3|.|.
TGTGCCAGCAGTTACTCGGAGGGGGCGAGCACAGATACGCAGTATTTT
CASSYSEGASTDTQYF
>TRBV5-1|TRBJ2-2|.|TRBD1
TGCGCCAGCTGTTCCGGACAGGGGGGTACCGGGGAGCTGTTTTTT
CASCSGQGGTGELFF
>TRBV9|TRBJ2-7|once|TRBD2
TGTGCCAGCAGCGAACCGACTAGCCGCTACGAGCAGTACTTC
CASSEPTSRYEQYF
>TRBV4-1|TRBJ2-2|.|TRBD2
TGCGCCAGCAGCCAGAGGACTAGCGGGGGTAACACCGGGGAGCTGTTTTTT
CASSQRTSGGNTGELFF
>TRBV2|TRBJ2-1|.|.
TGTGCCAGCAGTAGCCAAGGGGGGGATGAGCAGTTCTTC
CASSSQGGDEQFF
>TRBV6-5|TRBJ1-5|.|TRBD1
TGTGCCAGCTATCAGACAGGGCTTTCTCAGCCCCAGCATTTT
CASYQTGLSQPQHF
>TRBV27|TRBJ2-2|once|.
TGTGCCAGCAGTTTGCACCCCGCGAAAGCGAACACCGGGGAGCTGTTTTTT
CASSLHPAKANTGELFF
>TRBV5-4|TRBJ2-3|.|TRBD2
TGTGCCAGCAGGGGGACTAGCGGGGGGAGTACAGATACGCAGTATTTT
CASRGTSGGSTDTQYF